This TCR beta chain was documented in a study of vaccination effects on CD4 cells after COVID-19. J was trimmed by 6 bases and V by 7 bases; bases with no gene match: 20. The CDR3 is made up of 17 amino acids. The data were produced by immunoSEQ multiplex PCR, yet TCRdb's version contains in-frame clones alone and is incomplete. The sample lists more than 12,000 clones, around three quarters occurring once. Study results and caveats: Just 1 of 255 vaccine-induced clones in healthy recipients was cross-reactive.

A remark on this clone: Its antigen remains unidentified.

Antigen-specific CD4+ T cells were expanded with viral peptide pools in the ViraFEST assay before sequencing. Culture proceeded for more than nine days, and CD4+ T cells were then isolated. As their vaccination, participants received two doses of either BNT162b2 or mRNA-1273. A few million PBMC were seeded per well and grown in the presence of 10 IU/ml IL-2 and 8 to 10 ug/ml peptides. The source is a human donor who received a COVID-19 vaccine. This sample comprised CD4+ T cells from PBMCs cultured with SARS-CoV-2 spike peptides, obtained after COVID-19 vaccination. This rearrangement joins TRBV23-1 to TRBJ1-2; 7 bases are shared with TRBD1. Being an ORF, TRBV23-1 has a function that is uncertain. CDR3 DNA sequence: TGCGCCAGCATAATCGGCGAAGAGACAGGGAAGGGCCATGGCTACACCTTC. Translating gives CASIIGEETGKGHGYTF.